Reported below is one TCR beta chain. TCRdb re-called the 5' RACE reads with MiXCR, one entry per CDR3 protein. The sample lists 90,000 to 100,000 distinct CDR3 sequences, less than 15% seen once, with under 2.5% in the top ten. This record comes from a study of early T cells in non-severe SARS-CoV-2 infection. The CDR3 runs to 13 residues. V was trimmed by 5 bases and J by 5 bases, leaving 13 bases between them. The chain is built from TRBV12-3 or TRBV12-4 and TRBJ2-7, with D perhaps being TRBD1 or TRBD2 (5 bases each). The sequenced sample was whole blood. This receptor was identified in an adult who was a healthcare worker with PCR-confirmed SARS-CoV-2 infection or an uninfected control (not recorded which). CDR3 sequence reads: CASSGDGVDEQYF. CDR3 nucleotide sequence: TGTGCCAGCAGTGGGGACGGGGTCGACGAGCAGTACTTC.